These T cell receptor beta chains were read from a single sample in a study of T cells in Graves' hyperthyroidism and ophthalmopathy. TCRdb recomputed calls from the multiplex PCR reads with MiXCR, one row per CDR3 protein. This sample has some 98,000 distinct CDR3 sequences, with 35% to 45% found just once. Sample: peripheral blood or thyroid tissue (not recorded which). These receptors originate from a woman aged 25-40 years with Graves' hyperthyroidism. CDR3s include the opening cysteine and the closing phenylalanine or tryptophan. D genes are given only for firm matches. Only some rows state a clone size, as once, few, many or a class for expanded clones.

d_gene | j_gene | abundance | v_gene | CDR3nt | CDR3aa
TRBD1 | TRBJ2-7 | . | TRBV20-1 | TGCAGTGCTACCGGGACAGGGGTCTACGAGCAGTACTTC | CSATGTGVYEQYF
TRBD1 | TRBJ1-3 | . | TRBV6-1 | TGTGCCAGCAGGCTGGGGCTCCTATCCTTCCACTGGACAGGAGCGGGGAACACCATATATTTT | CASRLGLLSFHWTGAGNTIYF
. | TRBJ1-4 | many | TRBV7-9 | TGTGCCAGCAGCTTAGCGGACAGACAGGCGGTGTTTTTT | CASSLADRQAVFF
. | TRBJ2-3 | . | TRBV20-1 | TGCAGTGCTAGAGGGCCAGGGGCGAGCACAGATACGCAGTATTTT | CSARGPGASTDTQYF
. | TRBJ1-1 | few | TRBV28 | TGTGCCAGCAGTCCACCCGGGACATTGAACACTGAAGCTTTCTTT | CASSPPGTLNTEAFF
. | TRBJ2-7 | . | TRBV7-8 | TGTGCCAGCAGCTTAGAAGGTGGGCCCTACGAGCAGTACTTC | CASSLEGGPYEQYF
. | TRBJ1-6 | many | TRBV28 | TGTGCCAGCAGTCTCGACTTACCCCTCCACTTT | CASSLDLPLHF
. | TRBJ1-4 | many | TRBV12-3/TRBV12-4 | TGTGCCAGCAGTTTAGGAATCGAGGGATTCGAAAAACTGTTTTTT | CASSLGIEGFEKLFF
. | TRBJ1-1 | . | TRBV9 | TGTGCCAGCAGCGCAGGCGTGGGCACTGAAGCTTTCTTT | CASSAGVGTEAFF
TRBD2 | TRBJ2-7 | . | TRBV5-4 | TGTGCCAGCAGCTCCGGGGGGGAACTGTGGCGCTACGAGCAGTACTTC | CASSSGGELWRYEQYF
TRBD1 | TRBJ1-5 | many | TRBV5-1 | TGCGCCAGCAGCTTGGGGACAGGGGACCGGCCCCAGCATTTT | CASSLGTGDRPQHF
. | TRBJ1-1 | . | TRBV7-1 | TGTGCCAGCAGCTCACCAATTCGCGAGGTAGTCACTGAAGCTTTCTTT | CASSSPIREVVTEAFF
. | TRBJ1-3 | . | TRBV7-9 | TGTGCCAGCAGCTTAGGTCGGGGGATTGGGGACACCATATATTTT | CASSLGRGIGDTIYF
. | TRBJ1-2 | many | TRBV2 | TGTGCCAGCAGCCGGTCCCGGGGCTATGGCTACACCTTC | CASSRSRGYGYTF
. | TRBJ2-7 | . | TRBV19 | TGTGCCAGTAGTAGGACAGCGTCCTACGAGCAGTACTTC | CASSRTASYEQYF
. | TRBJ1-1 | many | TRBV7-9 | TGTGCCAGCAGCTTAGAGGGGAGGGGGAACACTGAAGCTTTCTTT | CASSLEGRGNTEAFF
. | TRBJ1-2 | . | TRBV20-1 | TGCACCGAAAGTGTCAGTTATGGCTACACCTTC | CTESVSYGYTF
TRBD2 | TRBJ2-5 | . | TRBV12-3/TRBV12-4 | TGTGCCAGCAGTCAGACTAGCGGGATAGAGACCCAGTACTTC | CASSQTSGIETQYF
TRBD1 | TRBJ2-3 | . | TRBV20-1 | TGCAGTGCGTGGGACAGGGGGCTAGATACGCAGTATTTT | CSAWDRGLDTQYF
. | TRBJ2-7 | many | TRBV5-1 | TGCGCCAGCAGCTTGTCAGGGTCGGACGAGCAGTACTTC | CASSLSGSDEQYF
. | TRBJ2-5 | . | TRBV2 | TGTGCCAGCAGTTCTGCCTGGGGCAGGGTAGGAGAGACCCAGTACTTC | CASSSAWGRVGETQYF
. | TRBJ2-5 | many | TRBV5-5 | TGTGCCAGCAGCTACGGGCCTACCGTGGGGCAAGAGACCCAGTACTTC | CASSYGPTVGQETQYF
TRBD1 | TRBJ2-5 | . | TRBV20-1 | TGCAGTTCGAAGGGGGGACAGGGGGCCGGGGAGACCCAGTACTTC | CSSKGGQGAGETQYF
. | TRBJ2-7 | many | TRBV28 | TGTGCCAGCAGTTTAGGGCCGGAGGGCTCCTACGAGCAGTACTTC | CASSLGPEGSYEQYF
. | TRBJ2-7 | many | TRBV6-6 | TGTGCCAGCGGCAGAAAATCCTACGAGCAGTACTTC | CASGRKSYEQYF
. | TRBJ1-1 | many | TRBV28 | TGTGCCAGCAGTTTTGGGCCAGGCACTGAAGCTTTCTTT | CASSFGPGTEAFF
. | TRBJ2-5 | . | TRBV7-2 | TGTGCCAGCAGCTCGCCGTTCGGGGAGACCCAGTACTTC | CASSSPFGETQYF
. | TRBJ1-3 | . | TRBV5-8 | TGTGCCAGCTCACCCGACCCGGGTCAGCGAAACACCATATATTTT | CASSPDPGQRNTIYF
TRBD2 | TRBJ2-7 | . | TRBV7-9 | TGTGCCAGCAGCTTAACGGGCGGGAGCTCCCACGGGCAGTACTTC | CASSLTGGSSHGQYF
. | TRBJ1-6 | many | TRBV5-5 | TGTGCCAGCAGCTTGATTCCAGGCTATTCACCCCTCCACTTT | CASSLIPGYSPLHF
. | TRBJ1-1 | . | TRBV18 | TGTGCCAGCTCCGTAGCTGGAGCAGACACTGAAGCTTTCTTT | CASSVAGADTEAFF
. | TRBJ2-6 | . | TRBV5-5 | TGCGCCAGCAGCTTGGTTGACATACAAGGGGCTAACGTCCTGACTTTC | CASSLVDIQGANVLTF
TRBD1 | TRBJ2-2 | large | TRBV7-9 | TGTGCCAGCAGCCCCCCCCCGGGACAGACGAACACCGGGGAGCTGTTTTTT | CASSPPPGQTNTGELFF
. | TRBJ1-6 | many | TRBV6-5 | TGTGCCAGCAGTTCACGACCGGCGACTTTAAATTCACCCCTCCACTTT | CASSSRPATLNSPLHF
. | TRBJ1-1 | . | TRBV10-3 | TGTGCCATCAAGGAACAGTTGAACACTGAAGCTTTCTTT | CAIKEQLNTEAFF
. | TRBJ2-5 | many | TRBV5-8 | TGTGCCAGCAGCCATAAGGGCCTCCAAGAGACCCAGTACTTC | CASSHKGLQETQYF
. | TRBJ1-2 | many | TRBV7-2 | TGTGCCAGCAGCTTAGCGTCGGGGATGAGGGGCTATGGCTACACCTTC | CASSLASGMRGYGYTF
. | TRBJ1-4 | . | TRBV2 | . | CASRGQGMKNCFF
TRBD1 | TRBJ1-2 | many | TRBV20-1 | TGCAGTGCTAGAGATCAGGGGGTTTCTTATGGCTACACCTTC | CSARDQGVSYGYTF
. | TRBJ1-5 | once | TRBV19 | TGTGCCAGTAGTATGGGAGATACGCAGCATTTT | CASSMGDTQHF
. | TRBJ2-7 | . | TRBV19 | TGTGCCAGTAGCGCAACATCCTACGAGCAGTACTTC | CASSATSYEQYF
. | TRBJ2-5 | many | TRBV6-1 | TGTGCCAGCAGTGGCGACTACGGGTGGGAGACCCAGTACTTC | CASSGDYGWETQYF
TRBD1 | TRBJ1-4 | . | TRBV29-1 | TGCAGCGTTATAGGACAGGGGGTTGAAAAACTGTTTTTT | CSVIGQGVEKLFF
TRBD1 | TRBJ1-1 | many | TRBV2 | TGTGCCAGCAGGGCCACAGGGGTGAGGACTGAAGCTTTCTTT | CASRATGVRTEAFF
TRBD1 | TRBJ1-4 | few | TRBV7-2 | TGTGCCAGCAGCCAAGGGACAGAGATAACTAATGAAAAACTGTTTTTT | CASSQGTEITNEKLFF
. | TRBJ1-6 | . | TRBV7-9 | TGTGCCAGCAGCTCTCGGAGAGATAATTCACCCCTCCACTTT | CASSSRRDNSPLHF
. | TRBJ2-7 | many | TRBV5-1 | TGCGCCAGCCGCTCTTTCTCCTACGAGCAGTACTTC | CASRSFSYEQYF
. | TRBJ1-2 | many | TRBV20-1 | TGCAGTGCTACCCCTCAAGATCTCTATGGCTACACCTTC | CSATPQDLYGYTF
TRBD1 | TRBJ1-1 | many | TRBV11-2 | TGTGCCAGCAGCCGGGGACAGGGCTTGAACACTGAAGCTTTCTTT | CASSRGQGLNTEAFF
TRBD1 | TRBJ1-2 | many | TRBV2 | TGTGCCAGCAGTGGACAGGGGGTTTTCTATGGCTACACCTTC | CASSGQGVFYGYTF
TRBD1 | TRBJ1-1 | many | TRBV2 | TGTGCCAGCACCCCAGACAGGGGGCTGAACACTGAAGCTTTCTTT | CASTPDRGLNTEAFF
. | TRBJ1-6 | many | TRBV25-1 | TGTGCCAGCAGTGAGGGGGGGTATAATTCACCCCTCCACTTT | CASSEGGYNSPLHF
. | TRBJ2-5 | many | TRBV28 | TGTGCCAGCAGTCAGCTTAAGGGAGAAGAGACCCAGTACTTC | CASSQLKGEETQYF